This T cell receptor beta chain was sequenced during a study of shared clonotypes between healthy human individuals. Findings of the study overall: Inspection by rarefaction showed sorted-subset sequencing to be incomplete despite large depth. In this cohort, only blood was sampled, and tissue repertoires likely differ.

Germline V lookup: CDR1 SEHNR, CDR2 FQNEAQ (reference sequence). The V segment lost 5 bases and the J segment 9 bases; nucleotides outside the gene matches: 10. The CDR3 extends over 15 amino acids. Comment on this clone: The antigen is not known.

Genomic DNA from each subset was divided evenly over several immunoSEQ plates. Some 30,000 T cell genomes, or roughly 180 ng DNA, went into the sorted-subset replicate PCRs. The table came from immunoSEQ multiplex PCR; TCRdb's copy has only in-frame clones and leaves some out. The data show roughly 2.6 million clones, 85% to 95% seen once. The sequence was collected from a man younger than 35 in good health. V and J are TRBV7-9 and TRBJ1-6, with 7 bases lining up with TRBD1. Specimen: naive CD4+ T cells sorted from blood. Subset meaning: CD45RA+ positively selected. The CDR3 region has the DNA TGTGCCAGCAGCGGGGGGACAGACGTTACTTCACCCCTCCACTTT. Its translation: CASSGGTDVTSPLHF.